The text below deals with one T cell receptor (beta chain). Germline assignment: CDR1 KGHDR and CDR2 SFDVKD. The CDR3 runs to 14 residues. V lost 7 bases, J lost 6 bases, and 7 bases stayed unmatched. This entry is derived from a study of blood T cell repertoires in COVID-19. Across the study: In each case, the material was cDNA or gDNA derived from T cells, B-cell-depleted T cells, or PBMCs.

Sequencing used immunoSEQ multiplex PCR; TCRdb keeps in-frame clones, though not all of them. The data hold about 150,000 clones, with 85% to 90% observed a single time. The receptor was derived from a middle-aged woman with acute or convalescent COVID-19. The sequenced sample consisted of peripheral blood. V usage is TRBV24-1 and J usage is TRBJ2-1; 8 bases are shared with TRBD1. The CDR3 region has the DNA TGTGCCACCAGAACCGGGACAGGTATCAATGAGCAGTTCTTC. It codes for CATRTGTGINEQFF.